One and the same sample provided the 20 T cell receptor beta chains below, sequenced in a study of cytomegalovirus exposure and HLA in healthy donors. A multiplex PCR was run with 60 Vbeta primers and 13 Jbeta primers. The table came from immunoSEQ multiplex PCR; TCRdb's copy has only in-frame clones and leaves some out. The sample holds 150,000 to 200,000 clones; around 70% are singletons and the top ten take 4% to 5%. The sequenced sample consisted of PBMCs. Every receptor here comes from a man younger than 35 in good health and CMV-seropositive.

V gene TRBV30 combines with J gene TRBJ2-3; tentative D call: TRBD2 (5 bases). The CDR3 loop spans 13 amino acids. Germline lookup yields CDR1 GTSNPN and CDR2 SVGIG (reference sequence). V lost 1 base and J lost 0, with 5 bases in between. The CDR3 is CAWSGGSTDTQYF. The CDR3 bases are TGTGCCTGGAGTGGCGGGAGCACAGATACGCAGTATTTT. Together with reference TRBV30 and TRBJ2-3, the CDR3 gives the full variable domain: SQTIHQWPATLVQPVGSPLSLECTVEGTSNPNLYWYRQAAGRGLQLLFYSVGIGQISSEVPQNLSASRPQDRQFILSSKKLLLSDSGFYLCAWSGGSTDTQYFGPGTRLTVL.

The gene calls are TRBV4-1 and TRBJ1-2, with no clear D. V lost 0 bases, J lost 0 bases, and 11 bases lay in between. The CDR3 has 16 residues. Germline V CDR1 and CDR2: MGHRA, YSYEKL. CDR3 region: CASSQEYVTPNYGYTF. CDR3 bases: TGCGCCAGCAGCCAAGAATACGTGACTCCTAACTATGGCTACACCTTC.

CDR3 sequence: CASSEADGEEKLFF. In DNA form, the CDR3 reads TGTGCCAGCAGTGAAGCGGACGGGGAGGAAAAACTGTTTTTT. The rearrangement links TRBV6-1 to TRBJ1-4; D is ambiguous. V lost 0 bases to trimming and J lost 8 bases, with 10 bases between them. The CDR3 is made up of 14 amino acids. Germline CDR1 reads MNHNS; CDR2 reads SASEGT.

This chain links TRBV5-4 with TRBJ2-2; 11 positions match TRBD1. CDR1 is SGHNT, CDR2 YYREEE, per germline (reference sequence). V lost 4 bases, J lost 7 bases, and 9 bases stayed unmatched. This CDR3 has 16 residues. The CDR3, as DNA: TGTGCCAGCAGCGATCGGACAGGGGGCGTCAGCGGGGAGCTGTTTTTT. Translating gives CASSDRTGGVSGELFF.

The chain recombines TRBV11-2 with TRBJ2-1; 7 positions agree with TRBD2. Germline CDR1 and CDR2: SGHAT and FQNNGV. The length of the CDR3 is 13 residues. V lost 0 bases and J lost 7; bases outside the gene matches: 0. CDR3 sequence (DNA): TGTGCCAGCAGCTTAGAGCGGGGGAATGAGCAGTTCTTC. Translated, it gives CASSLERGNEQFF.

At least ten counts were recorded for this clone. The CDR3 bases are TGTGCCAGCAGCCTTCCGGCTGGGGCCAACGTCCTGACTTTC. Translation: CASSLPAGANVLTF. The chain is built from TRBV7-3 and TRBJ2-6; D not certain. Germline V gene data show CDR1 as SGHTA and CDR2 as FQGTGA. Deletions cut 5 bases from V and 2 bases from J, with 7 bases between. The CDR3 has 14 amino acids.

This chain connects TRBV28 to TRBJ1-2, with TRBD1 as a possible D gene (5 bases). V lost 5 bases and J 0 bases, leaving 13 bases between the germline ends. CDR1 is MDHEN and CDR2 is SYDVKM in the germline V gene. CDR3 length: 15 residues. The CDR3 region has the DNA TGTGCCAGCAGTGACGACAGACGTACTAACTATGGCTACACCTTC. Encoded protein: CASSDDRRTNYGYTF.

The chain carries TRBV7-9 and TRBJ1-4; TRBD1 matches at 9 bases. The germline V gene has CDR1 SEHNR and CDR2 FQNEAQ (reference sequence). This CDR3 is 15 amino acids long. With 5 bases clipped from V and 2 bases from J, the junction kept 3 bases outside the gene matches. The CDR3 bases are TGTGCCAGCAGCCGCGACAGGGGGACTAATGAAAAACTGTTTTTT. This translates into CASSRDRGTNEKLFF.

This rearrangement joins TRBV30 to TRBJ1-1, with no clear D. The CDR3 has 10 residues. V lost 5 bases and J lost 7, with 8 bases in between. Germline assignment: CDR1 GTSNPN and CDR2 SVGIG (reference sequence). The CDR3 here is CAWGDIEAFF. CDR3 nucleotides: TGTGCCTGGGGCGACATTGAAGCTTTCTTT.

The chain recombines TRBV7-9 with TRBJ1-1; D uncertain. With 5 bases removed from V and 4 bases from J, the gap between germline ends came to 11 bases. Per the germline V gene, CDR1 is SEHNR and CDR2 is FQNEAQ (reference sequence). This CDR3 has 13 residues. The CDR3 DNA follows: TGTGCCAGCAGCGCCTGGGGAGGCACTGAAGCTTTCTTT. It yields the protein CASSAWGGTEAFF.

The CDR3 region has the DNA TGTGCCAGCAGCTTCCCTGGGACAGGGGGTACTGAAGCTTTCTTT. Protein sequence: CASSFPGTGGTEAFF. This sequence joins TRBV11-1 and TRBJ1-1, with 11 bases fitting TRBD1. In germline, CDR1 is SGHAT, CDR2 FQDESV (reference sequence). CDR3 length: 15 residues. J was trimmed by 5 bases and V by 3 bases; bases with no gene match: 5.

The chain combines TRBV27 with TRBJ1-2; no reliable D call. The CDR3 has 13 residues. CDR1 and CDR2 from the germline V gene are MNHEY and SMNVEV (reference sequence). Between the trimmed V and J ends, which lost 6 bases and 4 bases, there was a span of 12 bases. CDR3 in amino acids: CASSSPTGYGYTF. The CDR3 DNA is TGTGCCAGCAGCTCCCCAACGGGCTATGGCTACACCTTC.

V usage is TRBV6-5 and J usage is TRBJ2-2; the D is unclear. Deletions cut 2 bases from V and 7 bases from J, with 5 bases between. Germline values: CDR1 MNHEY, CDR2 SVGAGI. The CDR3 totals 12 residues. The CDR3, as DNA: TGTGCCAGCAGTTACGGCGGCGGGGAGCTGTTTTTT. Protein: CASSYGGGELFF.

The chain employs TRBV29-1 and TRBJ1-3; TRBD1 matches 10 bases. The CDR3 loop spans 20 amino acids. Germline V CDR1 and CDR2: SQVTM, ANQGSEA. Germline trimming cut 7 bases from V and 0 bases from J; bases unmatched to any gene: 21. This CDR3 reads CSAETITGTGATSSGNTIYF. The CDR3 nucleotides read TGCAGCGCCGAAACAATAACCGGGACAGGGGCCACTTCCTCTGGAAACACCATATATTTT. Supplemented by reference TRBV29-1 and TRBJ1-3, the full variable domain reads SAVISQKPSRDICQRGTSLTIQCQVDSQVTMMFWYRQQPGQSLTLIATANQGSEATYESGFVIDKFPISRPNLTFSTLTVSNMSPEDSSIYLCSAETITGTGATSSGNTIYFGEGSWLTVV.

V usage is TRBV6-1 and J usage is TRBJ1-5; 7 bases fit TRBD1. CDR1 is MNHNS and CDR2 is SASEGT in the germline V gene. CDR3 length: 15 residues. J was trimmed by 3 bases and V by 6 bases; bases with no gene match: 8. The CDR3 here is CASRPLGQFNQPQHF. CDR3 coding DNA: TGTGCCAGCAGACCCCTGGGACAGTTCAATCAGCCCCAGCATTTT.

This rearrangement joins TRBV5-6 to TRBJ2-1, with a tentative D call TRBD2 (5 bases). V was trimmed by 2 bases and J by 15 bases, leaving 15 bases between them. This CDR3 region has 12 residues. The germline V gene has CDR1 SGHDT and CDR2 YYEEEE. The chain's CDR3 is CASSFGTGRSFF. The CDR3 bases are TGTGCCAGCAGCTTCGGCACGGGGAGATCGTTCTTC.

The V call is TRBV6-5, the J call TRBJ2-5, with TRBD1 matching 8 bases. CDR3 length: 15 residues. V was clipped by 7 bases and J by 4 bases; unmatched bases: 11. Germline CDR1 reads MNHEY; CDR2 reads SVGAGI. CDR3 sequence reads: CASTYTQTGAETQYF. The CDR3 DNA sequence: TGTGCCAGCACCTACACCCAGACAGGGGCAGAGACCCAGTACTTC.

Written as DNA, the CDR3 is TGTGCCAGCAACCCCCGTGGAGGGAACGAAGCTTTCTTT. This sequence encodes CASNPRGGNEAFF. The chain is built from TRBV6-6 and TRBJ1-1; D call uncertain. V was shortened by 7 bases and J by 8 bases, with 17 bases between the two germline ends. Germline V lookup: CDR1 MNHNY, CDR2 SVGAGI (reference sequence). The CDR3 extends over 13 amino acids.

V gene TRBV25-1 combines with J gene TRBJ2-3, with a tentative D call TRBD1 (6 bases). V lost 3 bases and J 2 bases, leaving 15 bases between the germline ends. There are 16 residues in the CDR3. Germline CDR1 reads MGHDK; CDR2 reads SYGVNS. The CDR3 bases are TGTGCCAGCAGTGAGAACCCGCAGGGGCCCACAGATACGCAGTATTTT. Its protein product is CASSENPQGPTDTQYF.

V is TRBV28 and J is TRBJ1-1; no definite D call. V gave up 5 bases and J gave up 2 bases, with 6 bases separating them. The CDR3 is 12 residues long. The germline gives CDR1 MDHEN, CDR2 SYDVKM. CDR3 nucleotides: TGTGCCAGCAGTCTCACAAACACTGAAGCTTTCTTT. It yields the protein CASSLTNTEAFF.